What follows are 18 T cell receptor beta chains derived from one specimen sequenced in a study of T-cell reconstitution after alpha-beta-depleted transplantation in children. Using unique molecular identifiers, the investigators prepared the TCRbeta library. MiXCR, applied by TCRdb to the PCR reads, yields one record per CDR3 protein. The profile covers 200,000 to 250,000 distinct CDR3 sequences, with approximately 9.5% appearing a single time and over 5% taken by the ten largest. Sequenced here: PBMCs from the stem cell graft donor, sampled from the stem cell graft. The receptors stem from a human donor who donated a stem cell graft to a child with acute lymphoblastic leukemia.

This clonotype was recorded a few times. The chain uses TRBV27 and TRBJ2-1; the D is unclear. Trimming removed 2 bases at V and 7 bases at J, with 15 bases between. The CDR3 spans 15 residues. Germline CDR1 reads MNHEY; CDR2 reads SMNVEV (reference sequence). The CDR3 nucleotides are TGTGCCAGCAGTTTAAGGGCAGGTTCGTTGAATGAGCAGTTCTTC. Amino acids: CASSLRAGSLNEQFF.

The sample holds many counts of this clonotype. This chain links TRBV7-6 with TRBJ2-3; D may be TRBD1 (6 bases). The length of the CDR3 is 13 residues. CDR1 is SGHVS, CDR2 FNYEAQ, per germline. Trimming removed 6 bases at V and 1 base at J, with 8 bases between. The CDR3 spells CASRGAGTDTQYF. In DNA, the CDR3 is TGTGCCAGCAGGGGGGCTGGCACAGATACGCAGTATTTT.

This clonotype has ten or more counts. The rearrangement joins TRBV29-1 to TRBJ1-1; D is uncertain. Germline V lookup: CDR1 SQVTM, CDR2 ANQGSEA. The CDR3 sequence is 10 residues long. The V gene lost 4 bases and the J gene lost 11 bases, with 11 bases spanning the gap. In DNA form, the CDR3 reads TGCAGCGTTGGAACGTTTGACGCTTTCTTT. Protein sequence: CSVGTFDAFF.

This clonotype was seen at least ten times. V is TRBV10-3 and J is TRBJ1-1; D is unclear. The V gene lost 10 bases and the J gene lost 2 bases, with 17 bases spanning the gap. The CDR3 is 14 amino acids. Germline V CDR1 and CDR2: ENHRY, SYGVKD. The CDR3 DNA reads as TGTGCCACCACCGGCCAGGACCCCAACACTGAAGCTTTCTTT. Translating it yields CATTGQDPNTEAFF.

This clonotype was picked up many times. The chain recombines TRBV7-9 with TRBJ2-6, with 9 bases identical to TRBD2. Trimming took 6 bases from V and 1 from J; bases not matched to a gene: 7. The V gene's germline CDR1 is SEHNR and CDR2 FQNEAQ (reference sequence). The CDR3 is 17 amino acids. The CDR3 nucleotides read TGTGCCAGCAGATCTTCGGGACTAGCATCTGGGGCCAACGTCCTGACTTTC. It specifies CASRSSGLASGANVLTF.

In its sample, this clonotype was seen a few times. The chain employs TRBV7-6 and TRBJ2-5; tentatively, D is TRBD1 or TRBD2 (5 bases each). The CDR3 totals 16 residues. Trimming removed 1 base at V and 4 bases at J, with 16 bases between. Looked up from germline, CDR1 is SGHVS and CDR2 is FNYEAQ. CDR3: CASSLGRKGPGETQYF. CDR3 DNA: TGTGCCAGCAGCTTAGGGAGGAAGGGGCCGGGAGAGACCCAGTACTTC.

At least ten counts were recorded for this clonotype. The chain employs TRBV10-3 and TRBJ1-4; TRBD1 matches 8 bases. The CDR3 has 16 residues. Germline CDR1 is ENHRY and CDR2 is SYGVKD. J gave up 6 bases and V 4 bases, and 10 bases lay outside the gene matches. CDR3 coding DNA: TGTGCCATCAGTGCGGGGGGGACAGGCAATCATGAAAAACTGTTTTTT. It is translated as CAISAGGTGNHEKLFF.

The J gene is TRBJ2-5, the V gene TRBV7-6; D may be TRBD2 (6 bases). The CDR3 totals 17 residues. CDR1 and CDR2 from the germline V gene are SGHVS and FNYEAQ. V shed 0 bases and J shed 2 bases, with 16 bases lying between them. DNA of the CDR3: TGTGCCAGCAGCTTAGCAGGCTACGGGGGTCCACAAGAGACCCAGTACTTC. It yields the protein CASSLAGYGGPQETQYF.

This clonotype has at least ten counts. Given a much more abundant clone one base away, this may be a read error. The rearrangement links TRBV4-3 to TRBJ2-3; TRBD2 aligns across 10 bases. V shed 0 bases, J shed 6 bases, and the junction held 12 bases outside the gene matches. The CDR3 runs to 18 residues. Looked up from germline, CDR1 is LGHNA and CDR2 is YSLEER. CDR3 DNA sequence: TGCGCCAGCAGCCAAGATCAGGCTCTAGCGGGGGAGGGGGATACGCAGTATTTT. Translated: CASSQDQALAGEGDTQYF.

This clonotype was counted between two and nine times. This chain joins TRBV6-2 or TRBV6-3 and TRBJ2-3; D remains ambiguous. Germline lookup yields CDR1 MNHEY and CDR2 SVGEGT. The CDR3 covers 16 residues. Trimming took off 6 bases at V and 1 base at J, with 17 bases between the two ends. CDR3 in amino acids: CASSYGFGPGTDTQYF. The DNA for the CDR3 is TGTGCCAGCAGCTACGGATTCGGACCAGGCACAGATACGCAGTATTTT.

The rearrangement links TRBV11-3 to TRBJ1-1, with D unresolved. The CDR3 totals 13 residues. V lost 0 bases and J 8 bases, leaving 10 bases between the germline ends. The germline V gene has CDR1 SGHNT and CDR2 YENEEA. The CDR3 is CASSLDTEMEAFF. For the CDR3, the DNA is TGTGCCAGCAGCTTAGATACTGAGATGGAAGCTTTCTTT.

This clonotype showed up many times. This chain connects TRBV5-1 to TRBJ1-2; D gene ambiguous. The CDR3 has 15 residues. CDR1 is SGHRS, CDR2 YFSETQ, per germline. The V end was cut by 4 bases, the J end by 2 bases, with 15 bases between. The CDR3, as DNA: TGCGCCAGCAGCAAAGACTCGGTGTGGAACTATGGCTACACCTTC. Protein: CASSKDSVWNYGYTF.

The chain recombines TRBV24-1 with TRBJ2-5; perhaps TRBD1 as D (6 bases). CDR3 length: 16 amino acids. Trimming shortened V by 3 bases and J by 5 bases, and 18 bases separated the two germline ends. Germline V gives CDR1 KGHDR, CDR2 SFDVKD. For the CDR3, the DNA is TGTGCCACCAGTGATCCGGCCCTACAGGGAAGGGAGACCCAGTACTTC. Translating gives CATSDPALQGRETQYF.

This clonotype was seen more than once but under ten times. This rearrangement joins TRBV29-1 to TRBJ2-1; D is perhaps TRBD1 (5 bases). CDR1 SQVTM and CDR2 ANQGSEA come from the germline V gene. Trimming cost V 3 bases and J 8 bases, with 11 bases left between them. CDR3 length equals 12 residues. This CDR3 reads CSVDRDVDEQFF. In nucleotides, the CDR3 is TGCAGCGTTGACAGGGATGTCGATGAGCAGTTCTTC.

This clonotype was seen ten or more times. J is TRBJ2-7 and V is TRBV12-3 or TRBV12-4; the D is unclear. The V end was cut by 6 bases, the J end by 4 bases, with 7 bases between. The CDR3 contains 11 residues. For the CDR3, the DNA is TGTGCCAGCAGCCTACAGTACGAGCAGTACTTC. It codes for CASSLQYEQYF.

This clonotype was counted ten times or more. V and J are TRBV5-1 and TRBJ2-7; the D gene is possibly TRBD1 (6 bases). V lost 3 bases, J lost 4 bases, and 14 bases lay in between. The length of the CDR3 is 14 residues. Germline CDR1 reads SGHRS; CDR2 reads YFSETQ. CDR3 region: CASSSTSDSYEQYF. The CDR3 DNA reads TGCGCCAGCAGCTCCACTTCGGACAGTTACGAGCAGTACTTC.

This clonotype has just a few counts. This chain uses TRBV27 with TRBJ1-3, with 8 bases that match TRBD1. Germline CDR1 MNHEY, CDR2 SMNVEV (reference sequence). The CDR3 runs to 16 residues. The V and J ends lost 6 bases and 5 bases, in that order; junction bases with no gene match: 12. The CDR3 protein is CASRPTGAQYRNTIYF. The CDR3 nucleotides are TGTGCCAGCAGACCGACAGGGGCGCAGTATAGAAACACCATATATTTT.

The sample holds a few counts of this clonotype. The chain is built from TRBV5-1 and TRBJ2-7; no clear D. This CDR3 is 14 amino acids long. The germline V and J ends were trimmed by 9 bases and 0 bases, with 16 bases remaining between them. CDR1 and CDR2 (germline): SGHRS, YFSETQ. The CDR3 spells CATAQDPSSYEQYF. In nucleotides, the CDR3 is TGCGCCACCGCGCAGGATCCGAGCTCCTACGAGCAGTACTTC.